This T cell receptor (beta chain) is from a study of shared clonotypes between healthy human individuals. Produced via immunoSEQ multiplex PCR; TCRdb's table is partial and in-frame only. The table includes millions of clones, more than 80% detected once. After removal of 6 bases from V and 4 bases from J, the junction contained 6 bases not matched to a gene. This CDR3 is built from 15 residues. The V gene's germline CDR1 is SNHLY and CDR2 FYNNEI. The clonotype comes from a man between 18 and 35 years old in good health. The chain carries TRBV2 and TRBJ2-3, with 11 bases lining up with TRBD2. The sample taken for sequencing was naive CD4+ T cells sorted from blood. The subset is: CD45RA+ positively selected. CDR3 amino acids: CASRATSGRSDTQYF. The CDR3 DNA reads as TGTGCCAGCAGGGCAACTAGCGGGAGATCAGATACGCAGTATTTT.